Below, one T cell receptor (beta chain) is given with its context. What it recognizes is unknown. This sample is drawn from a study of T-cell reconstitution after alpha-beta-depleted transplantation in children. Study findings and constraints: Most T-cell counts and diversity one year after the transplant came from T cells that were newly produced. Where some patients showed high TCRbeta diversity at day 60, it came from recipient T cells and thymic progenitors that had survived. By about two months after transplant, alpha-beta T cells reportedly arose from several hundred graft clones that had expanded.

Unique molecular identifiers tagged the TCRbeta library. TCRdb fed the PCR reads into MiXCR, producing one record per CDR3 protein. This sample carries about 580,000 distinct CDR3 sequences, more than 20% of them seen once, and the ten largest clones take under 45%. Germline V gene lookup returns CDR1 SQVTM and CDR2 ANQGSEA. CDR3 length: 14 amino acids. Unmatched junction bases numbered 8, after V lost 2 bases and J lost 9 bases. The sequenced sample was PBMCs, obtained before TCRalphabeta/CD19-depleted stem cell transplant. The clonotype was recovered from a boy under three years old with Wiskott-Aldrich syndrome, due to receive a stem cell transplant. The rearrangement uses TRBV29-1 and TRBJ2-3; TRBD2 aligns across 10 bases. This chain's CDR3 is CSVELLLAGETQYF. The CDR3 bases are TGCAGCGTTGAACTTCTCCTAGCGGGAGAAACGCAGTATTTT.